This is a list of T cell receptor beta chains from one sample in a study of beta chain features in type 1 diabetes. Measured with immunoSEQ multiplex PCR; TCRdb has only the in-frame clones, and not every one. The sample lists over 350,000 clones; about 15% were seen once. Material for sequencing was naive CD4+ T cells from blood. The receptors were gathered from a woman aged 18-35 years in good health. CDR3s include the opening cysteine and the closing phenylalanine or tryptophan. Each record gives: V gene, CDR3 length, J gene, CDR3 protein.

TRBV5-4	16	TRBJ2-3	CASSPQGAYSTDTQYF
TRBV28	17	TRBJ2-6	CATTGGQAHSGANVLTF
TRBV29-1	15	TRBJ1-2	CSVEDSNRGIGGYTF
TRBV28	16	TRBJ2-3	CAITAREAGGTDTQYF
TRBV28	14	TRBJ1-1	CASSLLEQGSEAFF
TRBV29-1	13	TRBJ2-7	CSVWTSGSYEQYF
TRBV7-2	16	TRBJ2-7	CASSLAQLAGGLEQYF
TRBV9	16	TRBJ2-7	CASSPWTSGGTYEQYF
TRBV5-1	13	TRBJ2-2	CASSPRAGGELFF
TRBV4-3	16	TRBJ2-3	CASSQVGRAGGDTQYF
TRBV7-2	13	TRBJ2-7	CASSRPSDYEQYF
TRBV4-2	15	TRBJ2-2	CASSQDSSLTGELFF
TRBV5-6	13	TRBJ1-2	CASSLQGADGYTF
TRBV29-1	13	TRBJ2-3	CSVGGRTTDTQYF
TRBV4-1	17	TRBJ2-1	CASSQDLAAGIGDEQFF
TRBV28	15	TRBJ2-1	CASSVTSGRGYEQFF
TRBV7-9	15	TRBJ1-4	CASSLGTGNNEKLFF
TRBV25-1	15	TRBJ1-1	CASSPRTAMNTEAFF
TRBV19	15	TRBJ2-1	CASHDGQGALNEQFF
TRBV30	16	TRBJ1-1	CAWSALFSTGRTEAFF
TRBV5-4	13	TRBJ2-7	CASSWREINEQYF
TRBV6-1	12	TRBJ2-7	CASSLDRDRQYF
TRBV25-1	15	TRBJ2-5	CASSENDRDTETQYF